This T cell receptor beta chain was captured by sequencing in a study of blood T cell repertoires in COVID-19. About the research overall: In each case, the material was cDNA or gDNA derived from T cells, B-cell-depleted T cells, or PBMCs.

TCRdb keeps only in-frame clones here, not all; method: immunoSEQ multiplex PCR. The sample includes about 280,000 clones, 88% of them seen just once. The CDR3 has 11 amino acids. CDR1 SQVTM and CDR2 ANQGSEA come from the germline V gene. Trimming pared 3 bases from V and 13 bases from J, leaving 13 bases between. Sequencing was performed on peripheral blood. This sequence joins TRBV29-1 and TRBJ1-5; D might be TRBD1 (5 bases). The receptor was derived from a man between 18 and 29 years old with active or convalescent COVID-19. The CDR3 region is CSVDGGGVQHF. For the CDR3, the DNA is TGCAGCGTTGACGGCGGGGGGGTTCAGCATTTT.